These T cell receptor beta chains were read from a single sample in a study of cytomegalovirus exposure and HLA in healthy donors. Measured with immunoSEQ multiplex PCR; TCRdb has only the in-frame clones, and not every one. The table shows about 240,000 clones, with roughly 78% occurring only once. Input material: PBMCs. The receptors originated from a boy aged 5-17 years in good health and CMV-seronegative. The CDR3 runs from the conserved cysteine through the conserved F or W. A D gene is named only where the DNA matches it firmly. Only part of the rows carry a size: once, few, many, or a class if the clone is expanded.

clone size: NA
J gene: TRBJ2-7
V gene: TRBV19
D gene: TRBD2
CDR3 protein: CASSTRTSGYEQYF
CDR3 DNA: TGTGCCAGTAGTACCAGGACTAGCGGCTACGAGCAGTACTTC

clone size: NA
J gene: TRBJ1-2
V gene: TRBV6-6
D gene: NA
CDR3 protein: CASSYSPFYGYTF
CDR3 DNA: TGTGCCAGCAGTTACTCCCCTTTCTATGGCTACACCTTC

clone size: once
J gene: TRBJ1-6
V gene: TRBV6-5
D gene: NA
CDR3 protein: CASSRLAGTASPLHF
CDR3 DNA: TGTGCCAGCAGTCGACTAGCAGGGACGGCCTCACCCCTCCACTTT

clone size: NA
J gene: TRBJ1-1
V gene: TRBV11-3
D gene: TRBD1
CDR3 protein: CASSSTRGQGSDTEAFF
CDR3 DNA: TGTGCCAGCAGCTCCACAAGAGGACAGGGTTCAGACACTGAAGCTTTCTTT

clone size: NA
J gene: TRBJ1-1
V gene: TRBV27
D gene: TRBD1
CDR3 protein: CASSSRGQMNTEAFF
CDR3 DNA: TGTGCCAGCAGTTCCCGGGGACAGATGAACACTGAAGCTTTCTTT

clone size: NA
J gene: TRBJ2-3
V gene: TRBV5-1
D gene: NA
CDR3 protein: CASSLWGHPTDTQYF
CDR3 DNA: TGCGCCAGCAGCTTGTGGGGGCACCCCACAGATACGCAGTATTTT

clone size: NA
J gene: TRBJ1-2
V gene: TRBV9
D gene: NA
CDR3 protein: CASSVGGDGGGYTF
CDR3 DNA: TGTGCCAGCAGCGTAGGGGGCGATGGGGGCGGCTACACCTTC

clone size: NA
J gene: TRBJ2-7
V gene: TRBV15
D gene: NA
CDR3 protein: CATSRVARVVRKDEQYF
CDR3 DNA: TGTGCCACCAGCAGAGTCGCCAGGGTCGTTCGGAAGGACGAGCAGTACTTC

clone size: NA
J gene: TRBJ2-4
V gene: TRBV29-1
D gene: TRBD1
CDR3 protein: CSVEVDRGGKNIQYF
CDR3 DNA: TGCAGCGTTGAAGTGGACAGGGGAGGCAAAAACATTCAGTACTTC

clone size: NA
J gene: TRBJ2-7
V gene: TRBV27
D gene: NA
CDR3 protein: CASTQGYEQYF
CDR3 DNA: TGTGCCAGCACACAGGGCTACGAGCAGTACTTC

clone size: NA
J gene: TRBJ2-1
V gene: TRBV18
D gene: TRBD1
CDR3 protein: CASSPGTGGWLNEQFF
CDR3 DNA: TGTGCCAGCTCACCCGGGACAGGGGGTTGGCTCAATGAGCAGTTCTTC

clone size: NA
J gene: TRBJ2-7
V gene: TRBV11-2
D gene: TRBD2
CDR3 protein: CASSLERGGTYEQYF
CDR3 DNA: TGTGCCAGCAGCTTAGAACGCGGGGGGACCTACGAGCAGTACTTC

clone size: NA
J gene: TRBJ2-5
V gene: TRBV5-6
D gene: NA
CDR3 protein: CASSPPVGETQYF
CDR3 DNA: TGTGCCAGCAGCCCCCCGGTCGGAGAGACCCAGTACTTC

clone size: NA
J gene: TRBJ2-4
V gene: TRBV30
D gene: NA
CDR3 protein: CAWSETLQRYF
CDR3 DNA: TGTGCCTGGAGTGAGACCCTGCAGCGGTACTTC

clone size: NA
J gene: TRBJ1-1
V gene: TRBV11-2
D gene: NA
CDR3 protein: CASSSPLGRDTEMNTEAFF
CDR3 DNA: TGTGCCAGCAGCTCACCACTAGGTCGGGACACAGAAATGAACACTGAAGCTTTCTTT

clone size: NA
J gene: TRBJ2-7
V gene: TRBV5-5
D gene: NA
CDR3 protein: CASSFRGRGDEQYF
CDR3 DNA: TGTGCCAGCAGCTTTAGGGGGCGCGGGGACGAGCAGTACTTC

clone size: NA
J gene: TRBJ1-1
V gene: TRBV27
D gene: NA
CDR3 protein: CASRPFAPSEAFF
CDR3 DNA: TGTGCCAGCAGGCCCTTTGCCCCGAGCGAAGCTTTCTTT

clone size: NA
J gene: TRBJ1-1
V gene: TRBV2
D gene: NA
CDR3 protein: CASSEGEGTEAFF
CDR3 DNA: TGTGCCAGCAGTGAAGGGGAGGGCACTGAAGCTTTCTTT

clone size: few
J gene: TRBJ1-2
V gene: TRBV4-1
D gene: NA
CDR3 protein: CASSQVIQKRGTNYGYTF
CDR3 DNA: TGCGCCAGCAGCCAAGTGATTCAAAAGCGGGGAACTAACTATGGCTACACCTTC

clone size: NA
J gene: TRBJ2-7
V gene: TRBV27
D gene: NA
CDR3 protein: CASSYFSGYEQYF
CDR3 DNA: TGTGCCAGCAGTTACTTTAGCGGCTACGAGCAGTACTTC

clone size: NA
J gene: TRBJ1-1
V gene: TRBV5-5
D gene: NA
CDR3 protein: CASRLQGMNTEAFF
CDR3 DNA: TGTGCCAGCAGACTCCAGGGCATGAACACTGAAGCTTTCTTT